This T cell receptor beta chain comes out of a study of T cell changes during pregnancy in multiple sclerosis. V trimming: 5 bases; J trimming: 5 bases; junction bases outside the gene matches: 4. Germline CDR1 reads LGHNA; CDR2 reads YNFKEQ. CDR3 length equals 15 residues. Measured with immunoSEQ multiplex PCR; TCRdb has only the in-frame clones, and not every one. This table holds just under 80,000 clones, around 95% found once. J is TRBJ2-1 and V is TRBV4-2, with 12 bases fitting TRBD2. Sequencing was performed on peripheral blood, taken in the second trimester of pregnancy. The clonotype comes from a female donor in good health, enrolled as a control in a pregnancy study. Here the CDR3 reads CASSGASGGDNEQFF. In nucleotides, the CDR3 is TGTGCCAGCAGCGGAGCTAGCGGGGGGGACAATGAGCAGTTCTTC.